The rows below give T cell receptor beta chains drawn from one sample of a study of blood T cell repertoires in COVID-19. Sequenced by immunoSEQ multiplex PCR; TCRdb stores in-frame clones only, minus some. The data contain around 250,000 clones, 86% of them singletons. Source material: peripheral blood. The receptors were gathered from a man aged 80 or over with acute or convalescent COVID-19. CDR3s include the opening cysteine and the closing phenylalanine or tryptophan. D genes are given only for firm matches. Clone size, where shown, is once, few, many, or a class for clones that have expanded.

TRBD1,TRBV12-3/TRBV12-4,13,TRBJ2-1,.,TGTGCCAGCAGGGGGACAGGATACAATGAGCAGTTCTTC,CASRGTGYNEQFF
.,TRBV19,13,TRBJ1-2,.,TGTGCCAGTACCACGGGACAACGCTATGGCTACACCTTC,CASTTGQRYGYTF
TRBD1,TRBV7-9,14,TRBJ1-2,.,TGTGCCAGCAGCTTAGCGTGGACAGGGTTTGGCTACACCTTC,CASSLAWTGFGYTF
TRBD1,TRBV5-1,17,TRBJ1-2,.,TGCGCCAGCAGCTTGGCCCTGGACAGGGGACAGGGTAATGGCTACACCTTC,CASSLALDRGQGNGYTF
.,TRBV7-2,14,TRBJ2-7,.,TGTGCCAGCAGCTTAGCCGAGGGCCCCTACGAGCAGTACTTC,CASSLAEGPYEQYF
TRBD2,TRBV7-9,14,TRBJ2-7,.,TGTGCCAGCAGCTTAGCTAGCGGGACCCTCGAGCAGTACTTC,CASSLASGTLEQYF
TRBD1,TRBV28,15,TRBJ2-7,.,TGTGCCAGCAGGGCTGGGACAGGGATCCCCTACGAGCAGTACTTC,CASRAGTGIPYEQYF
TRBD1,TRBV19,17,TRBJ1-5,.,TGTGCCAGTAGTCCTCTGGAGGGGGCTCTAAGCAATCAGCCCCAGCATTTT,CASSPLEGALSNQPQHF
TRBD2,TRBV7-9,15,TRBJ2-3,.,TGTGCCAGCAGCTCGACTAGCGGGAGAACAGATACGCAGTATTTT,CASSSTSGRTDTQYF
.,TRBV3-1/TRBV3-2,15,TRBJ1-6,once,TGTGCCAGCAGCCAAACAGGTCCCTTAGATTCACCCCTCCACTTT,CASSQTGPLDSPLHF
TRBD2,TRBV15,18,TRBJ2-5,.,TGTGCCACCAGCAGCCCGGGACTAGCGGGGGGCCACCAAGAGACCCAGTACTTC,CATSSPGLAGGHQETQYF
.,TRBV5-1,13,TRBJ2-7,.,TGCGCCAGCAGCTTGGACAGGGCCTACGAGCAGTACTTC,CASSLDRAYEQYF
.,TRBV3-1/TRBV3-2,14,TRBJ1-2,.,TGTGCCAGCAGCCAAGAGGGCGCTTCCAGGGGCTACACCTTC,CASSQEGASRGYTF
TRBD1,TRBV5-4,14,TRBJ1-6,.,TGTGCCAGCAGCTCACAGGGGGCGTCTTTGTCCCTCCACTTT,CASSSQGASLSLHF
.,TRBV29-1,14,TRBJ1-4,.,TGCAGCGTATCCCGGGTCGTGGATAATGAAAAACTGTTTTTT,CSVSRVVDNEKLFF
TRBD1,TRBV19,20,TRBJ1-6,few,TGTGCCAGTACCCAGTTCGGGGACAGGGCCTCGAGCTCCTATAATTCACCCCTCCACTTT,CASTQFGDRASSSYNSPLHF
.,TRBV27,17,TRBJ2-2,once,TGTGCCAGCAGTTTATACCCTGACTCGCAGGGAACCGGGGAGCTGTTTTTT,CASSLYPDSQGTGELFF
.,TRBV5-1,13,TRBJ2-2,.,TGCGCCAGCAGCTTAGGGGGAAATGGGGAGCTGTTTTTT,CASSLGGNGELFF
.,TRBV12-1,15,TRBJ1-1,.,TGTGCCAGCAGCAGCTCCGGGACAAGGAACACTGAAGCTTTCTTT,CASSSSGTRNTEAFF
TRBD1,TRBV28,14,TRBJ1-5,.,TGTGCCAGCAGCCGGGACAGGGTTGATCAGCCCCAGCATTTT,CASSRDRVDQPQHF
TRBD1,TRBV28,15,TRBJ1-4,.,TGTGCCAGCAGGCTCCGGACAGGAACTAATGAAAAACTGTTTTTT,CASRLRTGTNEKLFF
.,TRBV12-3/TRBV12-4,12,TRBJ1-2,.,TGTGCCAGCAGTCAGACTAACTATGGCTACACCTTC,CASSQTNYGYTF
TRBD1,TRBV10-3,16,TRBJ2-7,few,TGTGCCATCACCTCATCCGGGACAGGGGATGTCCACGAGCAGTACTTC,CAITSSGTGDVHEQYF
.,TRBV7-2,14,TRBJ1-1,.,TGTGCCACGGGGAGGGTGACTAGGAACACTGAAGCTTTCTTT,CATGRVTRNTEAFF
TRBD1,TRBV4-3,15,TRBJ2-7,.,TGCGCCAGCAGCCAAGAGGGGGACAGGACCTACGAGCAGTACTTC,CASSQEGDRTYEQYF
.,TRBV9,13,TRBJ2-7,.,TGTGCCAGCAGCGTAGGGTCTGGGCTCGAGCAGTACTTC,CASSVGSGLEQYF
.,TRBV4-2,17,TRBJ1-2,.,TGTGCCAGCAGCCAAGATGCAGGCGTTGGTAGTTTTGAAAGCTACACCTTC,CASSQDAGVGSFESYTF
TRBD2,TRBV20-1,12,TRBJ2-7,once,TGCAGTGCCAGTCCGGGGGGTTACGAGCAGTACTTC,CSASPGGYEQYF
.,TRBV28,15,TRBJ1-5,.,TGTGCCAGCAGTTTACTACAGGGTAAATATCAGCCCCAGCATTTT,CASSLLQGKYQPQHF
.,TRBV28,14,TRBJ1-1,.,TGTGCCAGCAGTCCCCCCAGGTGGAACACTGAAGCTTTCTTT,CASSPPRWNTEAFF
.,TRBV24-1,13,TRBJ2-3,.,TGTGCCACCAGGGGGCAAGTGGCGGATACGCAGTATTTT,CATRGQVADTQYF
.,TRBV5-6,13,TRBJ1-1,few,TGTGCCAGCAGCTTGGCGGGTACGAATGAAGCTTTCTTT,CASSLAGTNEAFF
TRBD2,TRBV5-1,14,TRBJ2-5,few,TGCGCCAGCAGCCCAGGACTAGACCAAGAGACCCAGTACTTC,CASSPGLDQETQYF
.,TRBV15,13,TRBJ2-7,.,TGTGCCACCAGCAGACTTCCTAATTACGAGCAGTACTTC,CATSRLPNYEQYF
TRBD1,TRBV19,16,TRBJ1-3,.,TGTGCCAGTAGTCCGACAGGGTCGCGCTCTGGAAACACCATATATTTT,CASSPTGSRSGNTIYF
TRBD2,TRBV19,15,TRBJ2-7,few,TGTGCCAGTAGTATAGGACGTAGCGGGGGTTACGAGCAGTACTTC,CASSIGRSGGYEQYF
.,TRBV9,15,TRBJ2-3,.,TGTGCCAGCAGCGTATCCCCCTCTTCCGCAGATACGCAGTATTTT,CASSVSPSSADTQYF
.,TRBV7-9,12,TRBJ2-7,.,TGTGCCAGCAGTTCCAGCTCCTACGAGCAGTACTTC,CASSSSSYEQYF
TRBD1,TRBV5-1,16,TRBJ2-7,.,TGCGCCAGCAGCACCGGAGGGACAGGGGGGGCCTACGAGCAGTACTTC,CASSTGGTGGAYEQYF
.,TRBV19,13,TRBJ1-1,.,TGTGCCAGTAGTACCACTACCGACAGTGTAGCTTTCTTT,CASSTTTDSVAFF
TRBD1,TRBV5-8,15,TRBJ2-1,.,TGTGCCAGCAGCCTCGACAGGGACCCACGGAATGAGCAGTTCTTC,CASSLDRDPRNEQFF
.,TRBV6-2/TRBV6-3,12,TRBJ2-1,few,TGTGCCAGCAGTTTCCCCCTAGGTGAGCAGTTCTTC,CASSFPLGEQFF
.,TRBV5-5,14,TRBJ1-5,.,TGTGCCAGCAGCTTGTCGTCCGCCGCGTGGCCCCAGCATTTT,CASSLSSAAWPQHF
TRBD2,TRBV7-2,15,TRBJ2-5,.,TGTGCCAGCAGCTTATCGCGGGGGGCCCAAGAGACCCAGTACTTC,CASSLSRGAQETQYF
.,TRBV28,17,TRBJ1-2,few,TGTGCCAGCAGTTTCCCGGGACACGACACATTAGGGTATGGCTACACCTTC,CASSFPGHDTLGYGYTF